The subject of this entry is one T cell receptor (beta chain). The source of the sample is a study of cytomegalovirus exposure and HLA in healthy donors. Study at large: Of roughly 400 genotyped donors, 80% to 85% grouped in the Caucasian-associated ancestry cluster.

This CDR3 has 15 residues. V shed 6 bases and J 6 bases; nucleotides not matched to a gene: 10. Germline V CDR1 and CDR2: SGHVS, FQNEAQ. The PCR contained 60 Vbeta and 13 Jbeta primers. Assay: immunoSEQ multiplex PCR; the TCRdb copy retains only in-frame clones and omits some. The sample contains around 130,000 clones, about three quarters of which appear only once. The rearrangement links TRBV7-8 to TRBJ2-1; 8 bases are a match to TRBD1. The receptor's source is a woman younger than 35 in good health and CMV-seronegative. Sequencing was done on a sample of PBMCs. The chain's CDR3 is CASSRRGQGLNEQFF. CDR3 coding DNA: TGTGCCAGCAGTCGAAGAGGACAGGGACTCAATGAGCAGTTCTTC.